Each of the 17 T cell receptor beta chains below was sequenced from the same sample in a study of shared clonotypes between healthy human individuals. Profiling relied on immunoSEQ multiplex PCR, and the TCRdb table lists in-frame clones only, not all of them. The top ten hold 12% of the sample, which has about 460,000 clones, around 77% seen once. The sequencing input was PBMCs. These receptors originate from a woman in her thirties or forties in good health. Some clones in this sample may be carry-over from other donors' samples.

Remarks on this clone: The same CDR3 is also encoded by other DNA sequences in this sample. This chain links TRBV29-1 with TRBJ2-5; D call uncertain. Trimming pared 6 bases from V and 5 bases from J, leaving 16 bases between. The V gene's germline CDR1 is SQVTM and CDR2 ANQGSEA. This CDR3 is built from 13 residues. CDR3 nucleotides: TGCAGCGTGGAACGGCAGCCACTGGAGACCCAGTACTTC. Its translation: CSVERQPLETQYF.

The chain joins TRBV18 to TRBJ2-5, with 8 bases matching TRBD2. V lost 6 bases and J lost 5; bases outside the gene matches: 11. The germline CDR1 and CDR2 sequences are KGHSH and LQKENI. The CDR3 runs 15 residues. The CDR3 reads CASSISSGRGETQYF. CDR3 nucleotides: TGTGCCAGCTCCATCTCGAGCGGGAGAGGGGAGACCCAGTACTTC.

This clone was observed many times. At the DNA level, this CDR3 is encoded by other sequences in the same sample as well. This chain links TRBV11-1 with TRBJ1-5; D possibly corresponds to TRBD1 (5 bases). The CDR3 runs 13 residues. V was clipped by 1 base and J by 4 bases, with 5 bases between them. Per germline, CDR1 SGHAT and CDR2 FQDESV (reference sequence). CDR3 DNA: TGTGCCAGCAGCTTAGGGACAAATCAGCCCCAGCATTTT. This translates into CASSLGTNQPQHF. Together with reference TRBV11-1 and TRBJ1-5, the CDR3 gives the full variable domain: EAEVAQSPRYKITEKSQAVAFWCDPISGHATLYWYRQILGQGPELLVQFQDESVVDDSQLPKDRFSAERLKGVDSTLKIQPAELGDSAMYLCASSLGTNQPQHFGDGTRLSIL.

Only a few counts were recorded for this clone. The chain combines TRBV5-1 with TRBJ2-2, with TRBD2 identical over 10 bases. Germline trimming cut 4 bases from V and 5 bases from J; bases unmatched to any gene: 2. The CDR3 is 14 amino acids. Germline V lookup: CDR1 SGHRS, CDR2 YFSETQ. CDR3 region: CASSGLAVTGELFF. Here the CDR3 DNA reads TGCGCCAGCAGCGGACTAGCGGTGACCGGGGAGCTGTTTTTT.

This clone showed up many times. At the DNA level, this CDR3 is encoded by other sequences in the same sample as well. The chain is built from TRBV14 and TRBJ2-7; 8 nucleotides match TRBD1. This CDR3 spans 15 amino acids. From germline, CDR1 is SGHDN and CDR2 FVKESK. The trim removed 4 bases at V and 0 bases at J, leaving 5 bases unmatched. The CDR3 region has the DNA TGTGCCAGCAGCCTAGACAGGGGAAGCTCCTACGAGCAGTACTTC. It yields the protein CASSLDRGSSYEQYF.

The rearrangement links TRBV28 to TRBJ1-2; D is unresolved. Looked up from germline, CDR1 is MDHEN and CDR2 is SYDVKM. CDR3 length equals 12 residues. V dropped 3 bases and J dropped 5 bases, with 7 bases sitting between them. The CDR3 DNA reads TGTGCCAGCAGTTTGAGGGAATATGGCTACACCTTC. Translating it yields CASSLREYGYTF.

The V call is TRBV13, the J call TRBJ2-7; D is perhaps TRBD1 (6 bases). V was cut by 5 bases and J by 2 bases, with 16 bases left in between. The CDR3 runs 15 residues. CDR1 is PRHDT and CDR2 is FYEKMQ in the germline V gene (reference sequence). CDR3 residues: CASSPYQGYTYEQYF. The CDR3 region has the DNA TGTGCCAGCAGCCCGTACCAGGGGTATACCTACGAGCAGTACTTC.

This chain links TRBV27 with TRBJ1-4; D is unresolved. Trimming stripped 10 bases from V and 4 bases from J, with 13 bases between. The CDR3 spans 13 residues. Germline assignment: CDR1 MNHEY and CDR2 SMNVEV (reference sequence). DNA for the CDR3: TGTGCCATTCCCTACCGGTTTAATGAAAAACTGTTTTTT. Protein sequence: CAIPYRFNEKLFF.

In nucleotides, the CDR3 is TGTGCCAGCAGCTTAGCGCCCACGGGTTATACAGATACGCAGTATTTT. The encoded protein is CASSLAPTGYTDTQYF. The J gene is TRBJ2-3, the V gene TRBV7-9; D unresolved. This CDR3 region has 16 residues. V was clipped by 0 bases and J by 3 bases, with 13 bases between them. The germline V gene encodes CDR1 SEHNR and CDR2 FQNEAQ (reference sequence).

The V call is TRBV7-3, the J call TRBJ2-1; possibly TRBD2 for D (5 bases). V lost 5 bases and J lost 3, with 14 bases in between. Germline V gives CDR1 SGHTA, CDR2 FQGTGA. The CDR3 length is 15 residues. This CDR3 is CASSPTTTNYNEQFF. CDR3 DNA sequence: TGTGCCAGCAGCCCAACGACTACCAACTACAATGAGCAGTTCTTC.

V usage is TRBV9 and J usage is TRBJ1-2; no clear D. The CDR3 consists of 13 residues. CDR1 and CDR2 from the germline V gene are SGDLS and YYNGEE. V was clipped by 4 bases and J by 6 bases, with 13 bases between them. DNA of the CDR3: TGTGCCAGCAGCCCCGGTGGGTTGGATGGCTACACCTTC. The encoded protein is CASSPGGLDGYTF.

This clone was seen repeatedly, ten times or more. This specimen includes other DNA sequences encoding the same CDR3. The chain joins TRBV19 to TRBJ1-1, with D unresolved. Deletions cut 3 bases from V and 0 bases from J, with 8 bases between. CDR3 size: 14 residues. Germline CDR1 LNHDA, CDR2 SQIVND (reference sequence). The DNA of the CDR3 is TGTGCCAGTAGTATCCCAGGAGTGAACACTGAAGCTTTCTTT. Its protein is CASSIPGVNTEAFF.

This clone was recorded only once. The chain employs TRBV18 and TRBJ2-5, with 7 bases fitting TRBD1. The CDR3 is 15 residues long. Per the germline V gene, CDR1 is KGHSH and CDR2 is LQKENI. J lost 7 bases, V lost 2 bases, and 10 bases had no gene match. The CDR3 is CASSPRGQTEGTQYF. CDR3 sequence (DNA): TGTGCCAGCTCACCAAGGGGGCAGACCGAGGGGACCCAGTACTTC.

As regards this clone: A single base is all that separates this from a far larger clone, so a read error is likely. The chain combines TRBV30 with TRBJ2-7; a weak D match, TRBD2 (6 bases). The germline V gene has CDR1 GTSNPN and CDR2 SVGIG (reference sequence). This CDR3 region has 17 residues. The V end was cut by 4 bases, the J end by 0 bases, with 22 bases between. CDR3 loop: CAWKEGRLGLNSYEQYF. Written as DNA, the CDR3 is TGTGCCTGGAAGGAGGGAAGACTAGGACTCAACTCCTACGAGCAGTACTTC.

The V call is TRBV18, the J call TRBJ2-1, with 13 bases matching TRBD2. Germline V gene lookup returns CDR1 KGHSH and CDR2 LQKENI. This CDR3 region has 17 residues. V shed 3 bases and J 3 bases; nucleotides not matched to a gene: 5. CDR3 protein: CASSPGTSGKGYNEQFF. As DNA, the CDR3 is TGTGCCAGCTCACCGGGGACTAGCGGGAAAGGCTACAATGAGCAGTTCTTC.

The chain uses TRBV6-4 and TRBJ1-5, with D perhaps matching TRBD1 (6 bases). From germline, CDR1 is MRHNA and CDR2 SNTAGT. The CDR3 is made up of 17 amino acids. Trimming removed 7 bases from V and 1 base from J, with 20 bases in between. For the CDR3, the DNA is TGTGCCAGCACCGATTCAACCAAGGGGGAGAGCAATCAGCCCCAGCATTTT. It translates to CASTDSTKGESNQPQHF.

Note on this clone: A read error may be the cause here, since a much bigger clone is one base away. This chain links TRBV5-4 with TRBJ2-5, with D tentatively TRBD2 (6 bases). The J call may not be correct, given that the DNA end is closer to TRBJ2-7. This CDR3 region has 14 residues. CDR1 SGHNT and CDR2 YYREEE come from the germline V gene (reference sequence). CDR3 sequence: CASSSGLLPYEQYF. The CDR3 nucleotides read TGTGCCAGCAGCTCGGGACTCCTCCCCTACGAGCAGTACTTC.